This TCR beta chain was obtained from a study of blood T cell repertoires in COVID-19. At the level of the study: Samples taken during acute and convalescent COVID-19 were collected in the United States, Italy and Spain. T cells, B-cell-depleted T cells, or PBMCs provided the cDNA or gDNA that served as material.

Under the authors' procedure: The assay estimated nucleated cells by amplifying reference gene primers. The data were produced by immunoSEQ multiplex PCR, yet TCRdb's version contains in-frame clones alone and is incomplete. V and J calls and clone size follow that table, whereas D and trimming were derived from the DNA. The sample shows under 45,000 clones, around four fifths of them seen only once. Germline V gene lookup returns CDR1 MGHRA and CDR2 YSYEKL. The length of the CDR3 is 14 residues. V was cut by 7 bases and J by 3 bases, with 14 bases left in between. Sequencing was carried out using peripheral blood. The source of this sequence is a human donor in a cohort sampled during active COVID-19. The rearrangement joins TRBV4-1 to TRBJ2-3; D gene ambiguous. CDR3: CASTRIAGTDTQYF. For the CDR3, the DNA is TGCGCCAGCACCCGAATTGCCGGTACAGATACGCAGTATTTT.